This T cell receptor (beta chain) was identified in a study of blood T cell repertoires in COVID-19. Study summary: From the United States, Italy and Spain came samples of acute and convalescent COVID-19.

Authors' methods: Estimation of nucleated cell counts relied on the amplification of reference gene primers. TCRdb keeps only in-frame clones here, not all; method: immunoSEQ multiplex PCR. The DNA gave D and trimming, while V, J and clone size come from that table. The sample lists about 500,000 clones; 87% were seen once. The CDR3 is made up of 16 amino acids. With V trimmed by 0 bases and J by 3 bases, 4 bases remained unmatched. Germline lookup yields CDR1 LNHNV and CDR2 YYDKDF (reference sequence). Enrolled through a virtual design, the participants were between roughly 18 and 95 years of age and came from around 25 US areas. Resolution of symptoms, clearance, or two negative PCRs was present in recovered Cohort 3 donors.

J is TRBJ2-7 and V is TRBV15; the match to TRBD1 covers 11 bases. Source material: PBMCs or T cells enriched from blood (not recorded which). The source is a young woman who had recovered from COVID-19. Here the CDR3 DNA reads TGTGCCACCAGCAGAGACCTCGGGACAGGGGGCTACGAGCAGTACTTC. This encodes CATSRDLGTGGYEQYF.